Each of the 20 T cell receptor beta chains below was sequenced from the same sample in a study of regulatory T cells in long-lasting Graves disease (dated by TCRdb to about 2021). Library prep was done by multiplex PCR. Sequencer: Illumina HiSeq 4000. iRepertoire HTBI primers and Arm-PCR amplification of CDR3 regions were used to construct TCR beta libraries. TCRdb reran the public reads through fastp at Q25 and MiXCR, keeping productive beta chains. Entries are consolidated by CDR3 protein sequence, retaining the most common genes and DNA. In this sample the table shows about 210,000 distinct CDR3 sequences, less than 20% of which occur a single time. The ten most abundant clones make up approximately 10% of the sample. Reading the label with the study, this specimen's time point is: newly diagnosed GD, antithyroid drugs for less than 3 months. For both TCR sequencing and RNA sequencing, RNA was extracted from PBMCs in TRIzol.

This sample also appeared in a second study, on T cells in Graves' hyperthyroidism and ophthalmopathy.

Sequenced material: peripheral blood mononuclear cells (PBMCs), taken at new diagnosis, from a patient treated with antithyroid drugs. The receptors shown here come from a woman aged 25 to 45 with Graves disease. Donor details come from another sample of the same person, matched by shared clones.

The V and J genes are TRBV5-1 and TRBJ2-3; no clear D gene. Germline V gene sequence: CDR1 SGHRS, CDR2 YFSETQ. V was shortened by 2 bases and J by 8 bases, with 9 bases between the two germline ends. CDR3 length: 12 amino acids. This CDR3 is CASSFQVSTQYF. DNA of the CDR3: TGCGCCAGCAGCTTTCAGGTATCTACGCAGTATTTT.

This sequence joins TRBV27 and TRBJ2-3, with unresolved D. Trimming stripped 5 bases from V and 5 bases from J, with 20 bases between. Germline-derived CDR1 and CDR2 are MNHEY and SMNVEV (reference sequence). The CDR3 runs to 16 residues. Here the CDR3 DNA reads TGTGCCAGCAGTCTCGCCGGGTCCTCTTGGGGAGATACGCAGTATTTT. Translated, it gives CASSLAGSSWGDTQYF.

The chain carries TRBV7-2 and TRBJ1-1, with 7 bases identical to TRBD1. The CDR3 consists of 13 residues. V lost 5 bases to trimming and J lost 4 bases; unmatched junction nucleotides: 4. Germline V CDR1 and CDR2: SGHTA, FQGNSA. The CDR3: CASSIQGGTEAFF. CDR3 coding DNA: TGTGCCAGCAGCATTCAGGGGGGCACTGAAGCTTTCTTT.

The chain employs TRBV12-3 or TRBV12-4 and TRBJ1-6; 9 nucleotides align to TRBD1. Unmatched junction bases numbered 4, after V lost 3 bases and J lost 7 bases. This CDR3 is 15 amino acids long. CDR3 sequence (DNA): TGTGCCAGCAGTTTCGGACAGGGGTGGAATTCACCCCTCCACTTT. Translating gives CASSFGQGWNSPLHF.

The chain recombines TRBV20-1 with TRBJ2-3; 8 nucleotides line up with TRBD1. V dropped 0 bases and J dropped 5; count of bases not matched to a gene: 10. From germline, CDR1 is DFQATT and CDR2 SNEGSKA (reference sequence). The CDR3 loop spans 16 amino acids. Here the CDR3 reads CSARDWRRQGRDTQYF. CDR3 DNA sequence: TGCAGTGCTAGAGATTGGAGGAGACAGGGGAGAGATACGCAGTATTTT.

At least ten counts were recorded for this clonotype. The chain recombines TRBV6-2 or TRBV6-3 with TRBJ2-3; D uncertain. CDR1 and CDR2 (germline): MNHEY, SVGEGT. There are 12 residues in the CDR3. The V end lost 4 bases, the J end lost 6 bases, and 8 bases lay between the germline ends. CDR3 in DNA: TGTGCCAGCAGTTCCTCGTGGGATACGCAGTATTTT. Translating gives CASSSSWDTQYF.

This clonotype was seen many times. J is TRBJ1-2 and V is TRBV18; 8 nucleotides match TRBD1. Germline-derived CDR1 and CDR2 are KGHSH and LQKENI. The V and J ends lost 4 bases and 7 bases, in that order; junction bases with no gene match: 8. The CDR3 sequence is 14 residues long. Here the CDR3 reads CASSHLDGQGGYTF. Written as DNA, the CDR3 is TGTGCCAGCTCACACCTGGACGGACAGGGTGGCTACACCTTC.

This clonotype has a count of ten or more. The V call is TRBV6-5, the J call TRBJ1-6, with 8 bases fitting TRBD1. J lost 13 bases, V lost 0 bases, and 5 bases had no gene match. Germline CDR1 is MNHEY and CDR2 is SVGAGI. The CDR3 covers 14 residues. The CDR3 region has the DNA TGTGCCAGCAGTTACTCCGCAGGGGGCGCCCCCCTCCACTTT. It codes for CASSYSAGGAPLHF.

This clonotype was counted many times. CDR3 sequence: CASSSGTDNSPLHF. The CDR3 DNA is TGTGCCAGCAGTTCCGGGACAGATAATTCACCCCTCCACTTT. The genes are TRBV25-1 and TRBJ1-6; 7 positions match TRBD1. Germline lookup yields CDR1 MGHDK and CDR2 SYGVNS. The length of the CDR3 is 14 residues. V lost 5 bases to trimming and J lost 5 bases; unmatched junction nucleotides: 3.

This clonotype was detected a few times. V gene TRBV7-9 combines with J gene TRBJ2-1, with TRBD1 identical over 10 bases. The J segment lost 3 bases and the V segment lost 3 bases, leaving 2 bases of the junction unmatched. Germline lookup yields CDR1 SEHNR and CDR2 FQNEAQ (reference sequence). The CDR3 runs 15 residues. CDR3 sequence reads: CASSFGTGDYNEQFF. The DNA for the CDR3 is TGTGCCAGCAGCTTTGGGACAGGGGACTACAATGAGCAGTTCTTC.

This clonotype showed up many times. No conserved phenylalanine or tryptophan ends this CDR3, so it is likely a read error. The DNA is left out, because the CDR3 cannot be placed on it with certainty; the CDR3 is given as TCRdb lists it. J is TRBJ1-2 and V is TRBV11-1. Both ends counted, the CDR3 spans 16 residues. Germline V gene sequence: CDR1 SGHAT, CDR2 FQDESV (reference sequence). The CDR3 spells CASSTQGRTTDYGYSL.

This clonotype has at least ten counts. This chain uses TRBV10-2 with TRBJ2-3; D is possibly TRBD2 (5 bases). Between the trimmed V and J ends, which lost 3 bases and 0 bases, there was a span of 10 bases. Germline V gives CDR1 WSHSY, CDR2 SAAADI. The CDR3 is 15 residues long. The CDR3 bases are TGCGCCAGCAGTGACACCGGGATTAGCACAGATACGCAGTATTTT. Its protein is CASSDTGISTDTQYF.

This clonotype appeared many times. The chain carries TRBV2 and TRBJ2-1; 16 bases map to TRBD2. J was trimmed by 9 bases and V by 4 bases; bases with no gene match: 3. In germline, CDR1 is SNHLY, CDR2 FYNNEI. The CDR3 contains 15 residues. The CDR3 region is CASSGGLAGGLEQFF. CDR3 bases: TGTGCCAGCAGTGGGGGACTAGCGGGAGGGCTTGAGCAGTTCTTC. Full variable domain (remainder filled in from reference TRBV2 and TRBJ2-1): EPEVTQTPSHQVTQMGQEVILRCVPISNHLYFYWYRQILGQKVEFLVSFYNNEISEKSEIFDDQFSVERPDGSNFTLKIRSTKLEDSAMYFCASSGGLAGGLEQFFGPGTRLTVL.

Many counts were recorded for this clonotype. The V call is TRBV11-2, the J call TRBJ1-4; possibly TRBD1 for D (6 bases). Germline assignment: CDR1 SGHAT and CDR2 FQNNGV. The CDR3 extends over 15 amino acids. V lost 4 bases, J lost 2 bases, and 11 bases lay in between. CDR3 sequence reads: CASSSNRVTNEKLFF. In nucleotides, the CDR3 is TGTGCCAGCAGCTCCAACAGGGTCACTAATGAAAAACTGTTTTTT.

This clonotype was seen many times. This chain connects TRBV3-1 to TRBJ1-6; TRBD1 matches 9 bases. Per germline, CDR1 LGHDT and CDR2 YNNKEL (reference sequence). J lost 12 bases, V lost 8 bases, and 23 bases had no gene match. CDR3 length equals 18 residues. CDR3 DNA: TGTGCCAGCTCGACGGGACAGGGAATGTTAATCCTTTTAGAACCCCTCCACTTT. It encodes CASSTGQGMLILLEPLHF.

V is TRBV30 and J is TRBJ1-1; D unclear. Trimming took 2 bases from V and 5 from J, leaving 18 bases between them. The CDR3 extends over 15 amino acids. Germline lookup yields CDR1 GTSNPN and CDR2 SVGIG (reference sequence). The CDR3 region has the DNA TGTGCCTGGAGTCCCCCCAGCGCCATGGGGACTGAAGCTTTCTTT. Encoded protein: CAWSPPSAMGTEAFF.

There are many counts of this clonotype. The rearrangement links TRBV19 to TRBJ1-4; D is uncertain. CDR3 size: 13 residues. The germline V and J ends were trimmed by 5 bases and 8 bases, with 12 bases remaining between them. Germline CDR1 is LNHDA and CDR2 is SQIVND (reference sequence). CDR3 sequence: CASSESSREKLFF. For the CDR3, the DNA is TGTGCCAGTAGTGAGAGTTCGCGAGAAAAACTGTTTTTT.

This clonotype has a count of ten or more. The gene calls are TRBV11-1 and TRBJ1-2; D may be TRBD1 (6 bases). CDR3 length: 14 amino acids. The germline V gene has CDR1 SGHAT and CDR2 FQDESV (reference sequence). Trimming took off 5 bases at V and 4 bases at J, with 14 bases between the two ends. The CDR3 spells CASSPGGPFYGYTF. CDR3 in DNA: TGTGCCAGCAGCCCCGGGGGCCCATTCTATGGCTACACCTTC.

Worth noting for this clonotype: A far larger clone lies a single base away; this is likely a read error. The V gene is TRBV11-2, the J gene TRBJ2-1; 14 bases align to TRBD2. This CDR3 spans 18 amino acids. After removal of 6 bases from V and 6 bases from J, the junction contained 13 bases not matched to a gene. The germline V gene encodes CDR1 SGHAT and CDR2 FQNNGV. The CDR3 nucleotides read TGTGCCAGCAGAGGAGACCCGGGACTAGCGGGAGTAGGCAATGAGCAGTTCTTC. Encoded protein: CASRGDPGLAGVGNEQFF.

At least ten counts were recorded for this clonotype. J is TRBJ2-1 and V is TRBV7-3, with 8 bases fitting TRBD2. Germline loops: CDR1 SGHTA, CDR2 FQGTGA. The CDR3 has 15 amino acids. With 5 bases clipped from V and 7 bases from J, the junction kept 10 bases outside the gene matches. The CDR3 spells CASSPRGGRWNEQFF. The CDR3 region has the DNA TGTGCCAGCAGCCCCCGGGGGGGCCGATGGAATGAGCAGTTCTTC.